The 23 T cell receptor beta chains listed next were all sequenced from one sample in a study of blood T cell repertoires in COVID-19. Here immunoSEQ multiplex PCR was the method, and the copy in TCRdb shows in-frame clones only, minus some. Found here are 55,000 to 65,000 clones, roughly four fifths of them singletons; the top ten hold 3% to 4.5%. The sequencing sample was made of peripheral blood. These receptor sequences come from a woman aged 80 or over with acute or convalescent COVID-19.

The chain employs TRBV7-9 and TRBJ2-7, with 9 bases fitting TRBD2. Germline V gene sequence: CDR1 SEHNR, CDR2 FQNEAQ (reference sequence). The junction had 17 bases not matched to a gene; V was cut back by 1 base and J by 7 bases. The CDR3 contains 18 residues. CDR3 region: CASSLELRGGLLFREQYF. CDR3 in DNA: TGTGCCAGCAGCTTAGAGTTGCGGGGGGGCCTCCTCTTTAGGGAGCAGTACTTC.

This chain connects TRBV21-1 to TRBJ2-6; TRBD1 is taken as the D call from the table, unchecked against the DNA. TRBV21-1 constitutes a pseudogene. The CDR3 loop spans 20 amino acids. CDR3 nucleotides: TGTGCCAGCACCGGCGGGGTAATAGGGACAGGGGGGCCTGGGGCCAACGTCCTGACTTTC. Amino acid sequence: CASTGGVIGTGGPGANVLTF.

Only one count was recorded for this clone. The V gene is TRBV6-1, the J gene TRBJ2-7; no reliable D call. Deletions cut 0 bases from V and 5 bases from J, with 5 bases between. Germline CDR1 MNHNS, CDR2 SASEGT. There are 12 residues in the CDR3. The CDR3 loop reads CASSEAAHEQYF. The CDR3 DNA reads TGTGCCAGCAGTGAAGCAGCCCACGAGCAGTACTTC.

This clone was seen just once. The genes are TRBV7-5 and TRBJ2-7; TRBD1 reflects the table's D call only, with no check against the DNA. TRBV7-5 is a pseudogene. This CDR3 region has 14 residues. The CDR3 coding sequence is TGTGCCAGAAGCTTAGCCGCCTTGGGGGCCGAGCAGTACTTC. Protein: CARSLAALGAEQYF.

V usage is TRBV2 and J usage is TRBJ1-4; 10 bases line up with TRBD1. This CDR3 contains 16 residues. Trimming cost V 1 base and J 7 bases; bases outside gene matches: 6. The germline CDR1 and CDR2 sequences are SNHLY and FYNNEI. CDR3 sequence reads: CASSEVGTGEGEKLFF. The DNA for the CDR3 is TGTGCCAGCAGTGAAGTCGGGACAGGGGAGGGTGAAAAACTGTTTTTT. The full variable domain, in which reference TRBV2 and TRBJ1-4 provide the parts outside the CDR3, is EPEVTQTPSHQVTQMGQEVILRCVPISNHLYFYWYRQILGQKVEFLVSFYNNEISEKSEIFDDQFSVERPDGSNFTLKIRSTKLEDSAMYFCASSEVGTGEGEKLFFGSGTQLSVL.

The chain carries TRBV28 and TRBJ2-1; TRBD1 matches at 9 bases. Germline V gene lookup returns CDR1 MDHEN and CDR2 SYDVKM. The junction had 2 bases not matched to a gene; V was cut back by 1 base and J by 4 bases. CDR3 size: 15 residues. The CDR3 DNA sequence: TGTGCCAGCAGTTTATCGGGGACAGGGTACAATGAGCAGTTCTTC. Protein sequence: CASSLSGTGYNEQFF.

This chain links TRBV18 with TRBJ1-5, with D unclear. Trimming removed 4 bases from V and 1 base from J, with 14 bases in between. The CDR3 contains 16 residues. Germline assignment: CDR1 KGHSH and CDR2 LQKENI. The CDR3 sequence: CASSRAGLRSNQPQHF. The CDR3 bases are TGTGCCAGCTCACGTGCGGGATTGAGGAGCAATCAGCCCCAGCATTTT.

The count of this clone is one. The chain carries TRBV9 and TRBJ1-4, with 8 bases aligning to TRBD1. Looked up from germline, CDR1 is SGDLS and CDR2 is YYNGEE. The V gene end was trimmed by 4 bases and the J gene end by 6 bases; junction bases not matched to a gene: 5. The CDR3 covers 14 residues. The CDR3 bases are TGTGCCAGCAGCCTAGGACAGGGTGATGAAAAACTGTTTTTT. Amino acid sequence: CASSLGQGDEKLFF.

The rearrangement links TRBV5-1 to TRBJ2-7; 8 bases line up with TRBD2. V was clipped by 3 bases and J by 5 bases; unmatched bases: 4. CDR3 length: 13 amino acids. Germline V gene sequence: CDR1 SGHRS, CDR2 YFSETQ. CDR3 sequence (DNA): TGCGCCAGCAGCTCGGACGGGAGGGACGAGCAGTACTTC. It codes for CASSSDGRDEQYF.

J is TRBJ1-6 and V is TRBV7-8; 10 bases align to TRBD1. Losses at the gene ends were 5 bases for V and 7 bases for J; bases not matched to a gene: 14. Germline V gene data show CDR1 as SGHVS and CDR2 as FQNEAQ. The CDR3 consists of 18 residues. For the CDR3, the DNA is TGTGCCAGCAGCCCTACCAAAGGACAGGGGGTGAGGAATTCACCCCTCCACTTT. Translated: CASSPTKGQGVRNSPLHF.

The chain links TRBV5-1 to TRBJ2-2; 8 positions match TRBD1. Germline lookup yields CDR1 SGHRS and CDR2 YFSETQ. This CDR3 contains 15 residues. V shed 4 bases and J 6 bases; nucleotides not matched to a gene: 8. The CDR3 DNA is TGCGCCAGCAGCCGTCCCGGGACAGGTGCCGGGGAGCTGTTTTTT. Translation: CASSRPGTGAGELFF.

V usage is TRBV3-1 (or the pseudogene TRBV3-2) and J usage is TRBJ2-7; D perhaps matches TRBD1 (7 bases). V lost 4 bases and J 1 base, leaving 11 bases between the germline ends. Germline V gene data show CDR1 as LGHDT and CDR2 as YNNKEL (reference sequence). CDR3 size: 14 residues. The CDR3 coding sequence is TGTGCCAGCAGCCGGGCAGGGGGGTCCTACGAGCAGTACTTC. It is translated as CASSRAGGSYEQYF.

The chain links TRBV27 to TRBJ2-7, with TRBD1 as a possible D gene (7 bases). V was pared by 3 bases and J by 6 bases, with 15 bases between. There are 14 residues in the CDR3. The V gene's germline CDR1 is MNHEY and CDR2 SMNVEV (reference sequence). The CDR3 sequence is CASSFVWQGGEQYF. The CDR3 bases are TGTGCCAGCAGTTTCGTGTGGCAGGGGGGCGAGCAGTACTTC.

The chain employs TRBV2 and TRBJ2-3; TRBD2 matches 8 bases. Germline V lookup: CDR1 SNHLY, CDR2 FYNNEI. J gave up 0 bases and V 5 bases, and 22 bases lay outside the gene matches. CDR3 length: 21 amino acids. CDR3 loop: CASSTRRGGRTRATSTDTQYF. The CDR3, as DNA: TGTGCCAGCAGTACCCGACGGGGCGGGAGGACAAGGGCCACTAGCACAGATACGCAGTATTTT.

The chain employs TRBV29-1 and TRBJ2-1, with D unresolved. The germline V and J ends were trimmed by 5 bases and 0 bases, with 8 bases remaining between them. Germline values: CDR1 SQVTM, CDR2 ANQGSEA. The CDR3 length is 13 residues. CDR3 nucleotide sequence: TGCAGCGTTTCCGAGAGCTCCTACAATGAGCAGTTCTTC. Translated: CSVSESSYNEQFF.

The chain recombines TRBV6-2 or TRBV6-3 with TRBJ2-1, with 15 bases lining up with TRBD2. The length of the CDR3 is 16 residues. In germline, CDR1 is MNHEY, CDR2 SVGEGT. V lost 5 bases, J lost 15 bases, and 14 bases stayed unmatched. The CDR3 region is CASSRDRTSGRAGGFF. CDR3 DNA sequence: TGTGCCAGCAGTCGGGACCGGACTAGCGGGAGGGCCGGGGGGTTCTTC.

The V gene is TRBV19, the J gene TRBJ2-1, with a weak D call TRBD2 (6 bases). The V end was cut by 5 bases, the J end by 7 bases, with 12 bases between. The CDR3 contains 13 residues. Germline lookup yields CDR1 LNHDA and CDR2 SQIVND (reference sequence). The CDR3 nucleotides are TGTGCCAGTAGTGTGGGACTTACGAATGAGCAGTTCTTC. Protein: CASSVGLTNEQFF.

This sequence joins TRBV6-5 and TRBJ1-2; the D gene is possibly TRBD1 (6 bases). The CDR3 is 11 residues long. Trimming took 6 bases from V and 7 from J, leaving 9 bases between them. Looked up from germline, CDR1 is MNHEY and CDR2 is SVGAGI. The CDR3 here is CASSFRGGYTF. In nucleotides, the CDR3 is TGTGCCAGCAGCTTCAGGGGTGGCTACACCTTC.

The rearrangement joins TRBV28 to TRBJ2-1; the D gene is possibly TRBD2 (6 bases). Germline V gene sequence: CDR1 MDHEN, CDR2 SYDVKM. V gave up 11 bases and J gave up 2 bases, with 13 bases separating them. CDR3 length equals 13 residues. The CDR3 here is CALGGDTYNEQFF. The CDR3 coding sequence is TGTGCCCTGGGCGGGGATACCTACAATGAGCAGTTCTTC.

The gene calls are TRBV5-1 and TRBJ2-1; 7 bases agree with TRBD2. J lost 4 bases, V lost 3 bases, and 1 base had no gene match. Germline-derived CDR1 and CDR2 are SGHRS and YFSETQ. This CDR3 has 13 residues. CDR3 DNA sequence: TGCGCCAGCAGCTATAGCGGGTACAATGAGCAGTTCTTC. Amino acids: CASSYSGYNEQFF.

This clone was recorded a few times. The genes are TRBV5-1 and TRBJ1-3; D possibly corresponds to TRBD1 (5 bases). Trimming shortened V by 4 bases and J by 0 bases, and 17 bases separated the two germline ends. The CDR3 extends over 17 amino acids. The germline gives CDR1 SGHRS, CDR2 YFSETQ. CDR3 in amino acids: CASSRSGTGLSGNTIYF. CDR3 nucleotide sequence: TGCGCCAGCAGCCGGTCGGGTACAGGCCTCTCTGGAAACACCATATATTTT.

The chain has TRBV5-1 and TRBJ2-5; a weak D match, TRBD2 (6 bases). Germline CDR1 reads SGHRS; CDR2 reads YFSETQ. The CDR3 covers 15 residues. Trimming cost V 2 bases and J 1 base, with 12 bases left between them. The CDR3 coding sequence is TGCGCCAGCAGCTTAGGTGCTAGCGCCCAAGAGACCCAGTACTTC. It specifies CASSLGASAQETQYF.

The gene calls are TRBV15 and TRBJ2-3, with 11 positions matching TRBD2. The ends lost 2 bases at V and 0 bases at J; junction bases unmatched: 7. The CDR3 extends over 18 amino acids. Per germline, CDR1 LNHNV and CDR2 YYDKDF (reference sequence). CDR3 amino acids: CATSRTSGGRRSTDTQYF. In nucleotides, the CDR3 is TGTGCCACCAGCAGAACTAGCGGGGGACGGAGGAGCACAGATACGCAGTATTTT.